These 9 T cell receptor beta chains share one sample of origin, sequenced in a study of untreated major depressive disorder. Study-wide points: Depressed patients' CD4+ T cells carried increased TRBV05-01 (Vbeta 5.1) usage versus control CD4+ T cells.

Their antigens are not known. Sequenced by immunoSEQ multiplex PCR; TCRdb stores in-frame clones only, minus some. The table shows some 25,000 clones, with roughly nine tenths occurring only once. Sequenced sample: CD4+ T cells from PBMCs. These receptors all come from a woman aged 25 to 39 with major depressive disorder.

The J gene is TRBJ2-1, the V gene TRBV9; 11 nucleotides match TRBD1. The germline V gene has CDR1 SGDLS and CDR2 YYNGEE. The CDR3 covers 16 residues. Unmatched junction bases numbered 5, after V lost 4 bases and J lost 2 bases. CDR3 protein: CASSPWTGGAYNEQFF. CDR3 DNA: TGTGCCAGCAGCCCCTGGACAGGGGGCGCCTACAATGAGCAGTTCTTC.

There are a few counts of this clone. This chain connects TRBV11-3 to TRBJ2-7; TRBD1 might be the D (6 bases). V lost 4 bases to trimming and J lost 8 bases, with 24 bases between them. This CDR3 is 16 amino acids long. The germline V gene encodes CDR1 SGHNT and CDR2 YENEEA. In DNA form, the CDR3 reads TGTGCCAGCAGCTCCCGCGGGTCAGGGGCTCAAGTCCAGCAGTACTTC. This gives the protein CASSSRGSGAQVQQYF.

This sequence joins TRBV5-1 and TRBJ2-3; a possible D gene is TRBD2 (7 bases). CDR1 is SGHRS and CDR2 is YFSETQ in the germline V gene. Trimming took off 0 bases at V and 2 bases at J, with 13 bases between the two ends. This CDR3 has 16 amino acids. The CDR3 coding sequence is TGCGCCAGCAGCTTGGTTCCGGGGGGCAACACAGATACGCAGTATTTT. As protein: CASSLVPGGNTDTQYF.

The rearrangement joins TRBV6-6 to TRBJ1-2, with D tentatively TRBD1 (5 bases). The CDR3 is 15 amino acids. Per germline, CDR1 MNHNY and CDR2 SVGAGI (reference sequence). Trimming took 0 bases from V and 4 from J, leaving 12 bases between them. The CDR3: CASSYSGDSVYGYTF. CDR3 nucleotides: TGTGCCAGCAGTTACTCGGGGGATAGTGTCTATGGCTACACCTTC.

The rearrangement uses TRBV18 and TRBJ1-1, with a weak D call TRBD1 (5 bases). Deletions cut 3 bases from V and 8 bases from J, with 16 bases between. The CDR3 has 14 amino acids. Per germline, CDR1 KGHSH and CDR2 LQKENI. The DNA for the CDR3 is TGTGCCAGCTCACCCGCCCCCGGGGGTTCAGAAGCTTTCTTT. Protein sequence: CASSPAPGGSEAFF.

The V gene is TRBV29-1, the J gene TRBJ1-3; maybe TRBD1 (5 bases). The germline V gene encodes CDR1 SQVTM and CDR2 ANQGSEA. The length of the CDR3 is 12 residues. The ends were cut back, 4 bases at V and 3 bases at J, with 7 bases in the middle. CDR3 nucleotide sequence: TGCAGCGTTGGGGGGGGTGGAAACACCATATATTTT. This encodes CSVGGGGNTIYF. The full variable domain, in which reference TRBV29-1 and TRBJ1-3 provide the parts outside the CDR3, is SAVISQKPSRDICQRGTSLTIQCQVDSQVTMMFWYRQQPGQSLTLIATANQGSEATYESGFVIDKFPISRPNLTFSTLTVSNMSPEDSSIYLCSVGGGGNTIYFGEGSWLTVV.

V and J are TRBV29-1 and TRBJ2-1, with D hard to call. This CDR3 is built from 11 residues. Germline values: CDR1 SQVTM, CDR2 ANQGSEA. The CDR3 nucleotides read TGCAGTGAATGGAACGGCAATGAGCAGTTCTTC. Encoded protein: CSEWNGNEQFF.

The rearrangement uses TRBV4-1 and TRBJ1-1, with TRBD1 as a possible D gene (6 bases). From germline, CDR1 is MGHRA and CDR2 YSYEKL. The CDR3 loop spans 16 amino acids. Deletions cut 7 bases from V and 11 bases from J, with 29 bases between. CDR3 loop: CASTPGGGARNREAFF. The DNA for the CDR3 is TGCGCCAGCACCCCGGGCGGGGGCGCGCGGAACAGGGAGGCTTTCTTT.

V usage is TRBV4-2 and J usage is TRBJ2-3; weak D call: TRBD1 (6 bases). The CDR3 has 16 residues. Germline CDR1 reads LGHNA; CDR2 reads YNFKEQ. V was pared by 4 bases and J by 0 bases, with 14 bases between. CDR3 region: CASSLQPGHSTDTQYF. The CDR3 DNA reads TGTGCCAGCAGCCTCCAGCCGGGACACAGCACAGATACGCAGTATTTT.